This T cell receptor (beta chain) was observed in a study of cytomegalovirus exposure and HLA in healthy donors. Vbeta (60) and Jbeta (13) primers were used in the PCR. Here immunoSEQ multiplex PCR was the method, and the copy in TCRdb shows in-frame clones only, minus some. The table records 250,000 to 300,000 clones, roughly 91% of them present only once. In nominal health when sampled, donors likely had unrecorded immune exposures nonetheless. General study findings and limits: Most subjects had HLA-A and HLA-B alleles reportedly predicted accurately by TCR beta sequences. In a later analysis, HLA-associated beta chains showed higher expansion and lower generation probabilities than comparable chains.

As to this clone: Its antigen is still unknown.

Sequencing input: PBMCs. This TCR was sampled from a girl aged 2-9 years in good health and CMV-seronegative.

CDR3 loop: CASSYSGSAVSGELFF. In nucleotides, the CDR3 is TGTGCCAGCAGTTACTCGGGTAGCGCAGTGTCCGGGGAGCTGTTTTTT. This chain links TRBV6-5 with TRBJ2-2; D might be TRBD2 (5 bases). Trimming shortened V by 0 bases and J by 6 bases, and 14 bases separated the two germline ends. The CDR3 sequence is 16 residues long. The germline V gene has CDR1 MNHEY and CDR2 SVGAGI.